One and the same sample provided the 27 T cell receptor beta chains below, sequenced in a study of human T cells and chemical hapten exposure. TCRdb re-called the RACE reads through MiXCR, storing one row per CDR3 protein. The data show over 85,000 distinct CDR3 sequences, just under 9% seen once. Sample time point: healthy volunteer bleed at 2 weeks. The template was total RNA from unfractionated whole blood. Material: whole blood. The receptors shown here come from a female donor in good health. Some clones in this sample may be carry-over from other donors' samples.

This clonotype has a handful of counts. The chain has TRBV30 and TRBJ1-3; possibly TRBD1 for D (6 bases). CDR1 is GTSNPN and CDR2 is SVGIG in the germline V gene (reference sequence). V lost 4 bases and J 4 bases, leaving 11 bases between the germline ends. This CDR3 spans 13 amino acids. The CDR3 DNA sequence: TGTGCCTGGAAAATCGGGGGCGGAAACACCATATATTTT. This encodes CAWKIGGGNTIYF.

Notes on this clonotype: A read error may produce the germline difference seen at one junction end. V and J are TRBV7-9 and TRBJ1-2; D unclear. The CDR3 sequence is 13 residues long. CDR1 is SEHNR, CDR2 FQNEAQ, per germline (reference sequence). In DNA, the CDR3 is TGTGCCAGCAGACATAACGACGACTATGACTACACCTTC. Its translation: CASRHNDDYDYTF.

This clonotype came up many times. The genes are TRBV6-6 and TRBJ2-7, with TRBD2 identical over 12 bases. Germline-derived CDR1 and CDR2 are MNHNY and SVGAGI (reference sequence). The V and J ends lost 0 bases and 2 bases, in that order; junction bases with no gene match: 11. This CDR3 is 19 amino acids long. In DNA, the CDR3 is TGTGCCAGCAGTTACTCTGGACTAGCGGGACGAACAGGAGCCTACGAGCAGTACTTC. Protein sequence: CASSYSGLAGRTGAYEQYF.

In this sample, this clonotype turned up many times. The J gene is TRBJ2-2, the V gene TRBV7-2, with 10 bases lining up with TRBD2. The CDR3 runs 15 residues. Unmatched junction bases numbered 4, after V lost 4 bases and J lost 5 bases. CDR1 is SGHTA, CDR2 FQGNSA, per germline. The CDR3 DNA reads as TGTGCCAGCAGCTCTGGACTAGCGGAGACCGGGGAGCTGTTTTTT. Its translation: CASSSGLAETGELFF.

This clonotype appeared many times. The chain joins TRBV29-1 to TRBJ2-3; no clear D gene. CDR1 and CDR2 (germline): SQVTM, ANQGSEA. Trimming removed 6 bases at V and 4 bases at J, with 11 bases between. The CDR3 covers 12 residues. The CDR3 nucleotides are TGCAGCGTCCCCGAGCCCCCAGATACGCAGTATTTT. Protein product: CSVPEPPDTQYF.

The CDR3 DNA reads TGTGCCAGCAGTTTGAACTACTACAATGAGCAGTTCTTC. It translates to CASSLNYYNEQFF. V is TRBV27 and J is TRBJ2-1; the D is unclear. CDR1 is MNHEY, CDR2 SMNVEV, per germline (reference sequence). The CDR3 runs 13 residues. V gave up 3 bases and J gave up 3 bases, with 6 bases separating them.

The chain carries TRBV5-4 and TRBJ1-5; TRBD1 matches at 9 bases. CDR3 length: 16 residues. V shed 0 bases and J 5 bases; nucleotides not matched to a gene: 6. Germline CDR1 is SGHNT and CDR2 is YYREEE (reference sequence). DNA for the CDR3: TGTGCCAGCAGCTTGGAACCGGGACAGGGTGATCAGCCCCAGCATTTT. This encodes CASSLEPGQGDQPQHF.

This clonotype was seen more than once but under ten times. The chain is built from TRBV7-6 and TRBJ2-2; D is undetermined. From germline, CDR1 is SGHVS and CDR2 FNYEAQ. V dropped 0 bases and J dropped 3 bases, with 5 bases sitting between them. The CDR3 length is 14 residues. The CDR3 is CASSLAQDTGELFF. DNA of the CDR3: TGTGCCAGCAGCTTAGCGCAGGACACCGGGGAGCTGTTTTTT.

This clonotype was seen many times. This chain uses TRBV20-1 with TRBJ2-5, with TRBD2 identical over 7 bases. The CDR3 loop spans 16 amino acids. V trimming: 3 bases; J trimming: 5 bases; junction bases outside the gene matches: 15. Germline V gives CDR1 DFQATT, CDR2 SNEGSKA (reference sequence). The CDR3 is CSARGHGAGPLETQYF. Here the CDR3 DNA reads TGCAGTGCTAGGGGTCACGGAGCGGGACCATTGGAGACCCAGTACTTC.

The chain recombines TRBV4-1 with TRBJ1-1; TRBD1 might be the D (6 bases). V was trimmed by 1 base and J by 6 bases, leaving 12 bases between them. Germline values: CDR1 MGHRA, CDR2 YSYEKL. The CDR3 consists of 14 residues. The CDR3 protein is CASSQGGAGAEAFF. The CDR3 coding sequence is TGCGCCAGCAGCCAAGGGGGGGCGGGGGCTGAAGCTTTCTTT.

This clonotype was recorded a few times. The J gene is TRBJ1-2, the V gene TRBV19; D remains unclear. This CDR3 comprises 12 residues. Germline V gives CDR1 LNHDA, CDR2 SQIVND (reference sequence). The germline V and J ends were trimmed by 7 bases and 4 bases, with 10 bases remaining between them. This CDR3 reads CASKVWLYGYTF. CDR3 DNA sequence: TGTGCCAGTAAGGTTTGGCTCTATGGCTACACCTTC. The full variable domain, completed using reference TRBV19 and TRBJ1-2, is DGGITQSPKYLFRKEGQNVTLSCEQNLNHDAMYWYRQDPGQGLRLIYYSQIVNDFQKGDIAEGYSVSREKKESFPLTVTSAQKNPTAFYLCASKVWLYGYTFGSGTRLTVV.

The chain links TRBV3-1 to TRBJ2-7; 10 nucleotides line up with TRBD1. The CDR3 extends over 16 amino acids. CDR1 is LGHDT and CDR2 is YNNKEL in the germline V gene (reference sequence). Losses at the gene ends were 1 base for V and 6 bases for J; bases not matched to a gene: 9. DNA of the CDR3: TGTGCCAGCAGCCAAGCCATTGGACAGGGGGTACGCGAGCAGTACTTC. Translated, it gives CASSQAIGQGVREQYF.

A few counts support this clonotype. The V and J genes are TRBV14 and TRBJ1-1, with D hard to call. The CDR3 is 14 amino acids. Trimming took off 3 bases at V and 0 bases at J, with 8 bases between the two ends. Germline V gene data show CDR1 as SGHDN and CDR2 as FVKESK. The CDR3 DNA is TGTGCCAGCAGCCACCTGGGGATGAACACTGAAGCTTTCTTT. It translates to CASSHLGMNTEAFF.

This clonotype appeared a few times. The rearrangement uses TRBV18 and TRBJ1-2; the D gene is possibly TRBD1 (6 bases). Trimming took off 4 bases at V and 8 bases at J, with 14 bases between the two ends. Germline V gene data show CDR1 as KGHSH and CDR2 as LQKENI. The CDR3 runs 13 residues. The CDR3 coding sequence is TGTGCCAGCTCACAAGGACAGCCGGAAGGCTACACCTTC. Translated: CASSQGQPEGYTF. Full variable domain (remainder filled in from reference TRBV18 and TRBJ1-2): NAGVMQNPRHLVRRRGQEARLRCSPMKGHSHVYWYRQLPEEGLKFMVYLQKENIIDESGMPKERFSAEFPKEGPSILRIQQVVRGDSAAYFCASSQGQPEGYTFGSGTRLTVV.

This clonotype has more than one count but fewer than ten. The V call is TRBV7-8, the J call TRBJ1-5, with D possibly TRBD1 on 5 matching bases. Trimming stripped 1 base from V and 6 bases from J, with 7 bases between. Germline-derived CDR1 and CDR2 are SGHVS and FQNEAQ. The CDR3 has 13 residues. The CDR3 protein is CASSLGDSQPQHF. DNA of the CDR3: TGTGCCAGCAGCTTAGGAGACAGTCAGCCCCAGCATTTT.

This clonotype has a count of ten or more. The chain carries TRBV12-3 or TRBV12-4 and TRBJ2-3; D assignment may be TRBD1 or TRBD2 (6 bases each). V was clipped by 6 bases and J by 0 bases, with 31 bases between them. The CDR3 length is 21 residues. CDR3 loop: CASSHPLRGAWTKTSTDTQYF. CDR3 nucleotide sequence: TGTGCCAGCAGCCACCCTCTCAGGGGCGCTTGGACTAAAACTAGCACAGATACGCAGTATTTT.

This clonotype came up many times. The rearrangement links TRBV6-5 to TRBJ2-7, with 9 positions matching TRBD2. Germline V lookup: CDR1 MNHEY, CDR2 SVGAGI. CDR3 length equals 15 residues. V lost 0 bases, J lost 4 bases, and 4 bases stayed unmatched. The CDR3 is CASSYSSGSSYEQYF. The CDR3 nucleotides are TGTGCCAGCAGTTACTCTAGCGGGAGTTCGTACGAGCAGTACTTC.

This clonotype was seen more than once but under ten times. V and J are TRBV2 and TRBJ2-4; D may be TRBD2 (5 bases). Trimming removed 0 bases from V and 3 bases from J, with 15 bases in between. Germline loops: CDR1 SNHLY, CDR2 FYNNEI. The CDR3 contains 17 residues. CDR3 sequence (DNA): TGTGCCAGCAGTGAAGCTCGGCAGGCCCGGGGCAAAAACATTCAGTACTTC. Translating it yields CASSEARQARGKNIQYF.

This clonotype has only a few counts. This rearrangement joins TRBV29-1 to TRBJ2-1, with 10 bases that match TRBD2. The V gene end was trimmed by 2 bases and the J gene end by 9 bases; junction bases not matched to a gene: 16. Germline V gene lookup returns CDR1 SQVTM and CDR2 ANQGSEA. The length of the CDR3 is 17 residues. CDR3 amino acids: CSVENSASGSIRSEQFF. The CDR3, as DNA: TGCAGCGTTGAAAACTCGGCTAGCGGGAGTATAAGAAGTGAGCAGTTCTTC.

V is TRBV12-3 or TRBV12-4 and J is TRBJ2-1, with TRBD1 identical over 10 bases. The CDR3 totals 15 residues. After removal of 0 bases from V and 7 bases from J, the junction contained 3 bases not matched to a gene. CDR3 DNA sequence: TGTGCCAGCAGTTTAGCGGGACAGGGGAAGAATGAGCAGTTCTTC. Its protein product is CASSLAGQGKNEQFF.

The sample holds a few counts of this clonotype. J is TRBJ2-5 and V is TRBV29-1, with 7 bases that match TRBD2. Germline-derived CDR1 and CDR2 are SQVTM and ANQGSEA. There are 12 residues in the CDR3. J gave up 5 bases and V 4 bases, and 4 bases lay outside the gene matches. CDR3 DNA sequence: TGCAGCGTTGTGGGACTATCGGAGACCCAGTACTTC. Translating it yields CSVVGLSETQYF.

This clonotype is judged medium-sized. V usage is TRBV6-4 and J usage is TRBJ1-5; the D is unclear. CDR3 length equals 13 residues. Germline CDR1 reads MRHNA; CDR2 reads SNTAGT. Between the trimmed V and J ends, which lost 0 bases and 2 bases, there was a span of 2 bases. The CDR3 protein is CASSDSGNQPQHF. CDR3 coding DNA: TGTGCCAGCAGTGACTCGGGCAATCAGCCCCAGCATTTT.

The chain combines TRBV20-1 with TRBJ2-2; D may be TRBD2 (5 bases). From germline, CDR1 is DFQATT and CDR2 SNEGSKA (reference sequence). Trimming shortened V by 1 base and J by 3 bases, and 9 bases separated the two germline ends. CDR3 length: 14 amino acids. The CDR3 nucleotides read TGCAGTGCTAGAGCCGGGGAGCACACCGGGGAGCTGTTTTTT. This sequence encodes CSARAGEHTGELFF.

Details on this clonotype: This sequence may be a read error, since a much larger clone differs from it by one base. The chain links TRBV20-1 to TRBJ1-2; D is unresolved. V dropped 6 bases and J dropped 8 bases, with 7 bases sitting between them. The CDR3 runs to 9 residues. Germline V lookup: CDR1 DFQATT, CDR2 SNEGSKA (reference sequence). CDR3: CSAPTGYTF. The CDR3, as DNA: TGCAGTGCGCCGACGGGCTACACCTTC.

This clonotype has at least ten counts. This chain uses TRBV5-4 with TRBJ2-3; D may be TRBD1 or TRBD2 (5 bases each). Germline V gene data show CDR1 as SGHNT and CDR2 as YYREEE (reference sequence). The CDR3 runs 14 residues. V was pared by 2 bases and J by 4 bases, with 11 bases between. The DNA for the CDR3 is TGTGCCAGCAGCTTAGGGGATAGCGCAGATACGCAGTATTTT. Translation: CASSLGDSADTQYF.

This rearrangement joins TRBV5-1 to TRBJ2-2; D perhaps matches TRBD2 (6 bases). Between the trimmed V and J ends, which lost 4 bases and 1 base, there was a span of 11 bases. This CDR3 spans 15 amino acids. In germline, CDR1 is SGHRS, CDR2 YFSETQ. Here the CDR3 DNA reads TGCGCCAGCAGCCCGGGACTCTGGAACACCGGGGAGCTGTTTTTT. Encoded protein: CASSPGLWNTGELFF.

This clonotype occurred many times. This chain links TRBV20-1 with TRBJ2-7; 13 nucleotides line up with TRBD2. Trimming at V came to 6 bases and at J to 6 bases, leaving 14 bases not matched to a gene. The CDR3 sequence is 16 residues long. The germline V gene encodes CDR1 DFQATT and CDR2 SNEGSKA (reference sequence). As DNA, the CDR3 is TGCAGTGCAATCGGCCCCTGGACTAGCGGGAGTCGCGAGCAGTACTTC. This gives the protein CSAIGPWTSGSREQYF.